Described below is a single T cell receptor (beta chain) sequence and its context. Its specificity is unknown. During its preparation, the TCRbeta library received unique molecular identifiers. TCRdb called the PCR reads again in MiXCR, with one record for every CDR3 protein. The sample shows hundreds of thousands of distinct CDR3 sequences, about an eighth of them seen only once. The V gene lost 1 base and the J gene lost 2 bases, with 21 bases spanning the gap. CDR3 length: 17 amino acids. CDR1 and CDR2 (germline): SQVTM, ANQGSEA. This sample is part of a study of T-cell reconstitution after alpha-beta-depleted transplantation in children. General study results and limits: Reportedly, alpha-beta T cells present about two months post-transplant originated from several hundred expanded clones of graft origin. T-cell numbers and diversity, one year after transplant, stemmed largely from T cells that were newly produced.

This chain links TRBV29-1 with TRBJ2-7, with D maybe TRBD2 (5 bases). The sequences come from PBMCs, collected before TCRalphabeta/CD19-depleted stem cell transplant. This clonotype was obtained from a girl under 10 years old with congenital amegakaryocytic thrombocytopenia, due to receive a stem cell transplant. The CDR3 reads CSVEGSLGETGTYEQYF. The CDR3 DNA follows: TGCAGCGTTGAAGGATCGCTCGGGGAGACCGGGACCTACGAGCAGTACTTC.